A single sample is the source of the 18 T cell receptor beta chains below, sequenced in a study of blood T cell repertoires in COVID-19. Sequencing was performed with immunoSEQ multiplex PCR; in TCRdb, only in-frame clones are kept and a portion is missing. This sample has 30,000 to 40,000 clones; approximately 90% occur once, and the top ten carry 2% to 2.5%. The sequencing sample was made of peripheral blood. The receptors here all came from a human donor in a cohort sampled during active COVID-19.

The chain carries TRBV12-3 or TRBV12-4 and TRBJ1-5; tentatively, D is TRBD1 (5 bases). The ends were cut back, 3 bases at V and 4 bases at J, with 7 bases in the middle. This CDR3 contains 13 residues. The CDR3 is CASSLAGNQPQHF. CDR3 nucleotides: TGTGCCAGCAGTTTGGCAGGGAATCAGCCCCAGCATTTT.

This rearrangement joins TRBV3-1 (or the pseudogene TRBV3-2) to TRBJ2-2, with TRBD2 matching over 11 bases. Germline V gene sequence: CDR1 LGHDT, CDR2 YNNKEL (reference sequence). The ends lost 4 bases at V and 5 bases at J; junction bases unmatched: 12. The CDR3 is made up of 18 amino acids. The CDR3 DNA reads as TGTGCCAGCAGCCCAAGGAGTAGCGGGGGGGCGCGAACCGGGGAGCTGTTTTTT. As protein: CASSPRSSGGARTGELFF.

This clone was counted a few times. CDR3 amino acids: CASSQDFGYGYTF. The CDR3 DNA reads TGTGCCAGCAGCCAAGATTTCGGCTATGGCTACACCTTC. V and J are TRBV14 and TRBJ1-2; D unclear. V lost 0 bases and J 4 bases, leaving 6 bases between the germline ends. This CDR3 spans 13 amino acids. The V gene's germline CDR1 is SGHDN and CDR2 FVKESK.

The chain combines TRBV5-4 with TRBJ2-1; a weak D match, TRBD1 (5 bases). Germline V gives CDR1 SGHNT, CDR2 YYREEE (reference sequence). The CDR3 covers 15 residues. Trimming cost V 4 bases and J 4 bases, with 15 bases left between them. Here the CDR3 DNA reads TGTGCCAGCAGCCTCGGACACGAGCGTTACAATGAGCAGTTCTTC. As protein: CASSLGHERYNEQFF.

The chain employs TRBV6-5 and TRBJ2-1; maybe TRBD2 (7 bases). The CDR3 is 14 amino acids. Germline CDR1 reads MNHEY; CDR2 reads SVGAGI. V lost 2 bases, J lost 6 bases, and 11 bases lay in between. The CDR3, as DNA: TGTGCCAGCAGTTACGGGGGGGCGGGCAATGAGCAGTTCTTC. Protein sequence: CASSYGGAGNEQFF.

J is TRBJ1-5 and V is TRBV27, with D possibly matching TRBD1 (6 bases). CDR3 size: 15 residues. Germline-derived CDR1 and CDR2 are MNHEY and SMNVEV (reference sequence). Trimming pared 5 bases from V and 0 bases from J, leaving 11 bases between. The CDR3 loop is CASSPAGASNQPQHF. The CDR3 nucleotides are TGTGCCAGCAGTCCAGCAGGGGCTAGCAATCAGCCCCAGCATTTT.

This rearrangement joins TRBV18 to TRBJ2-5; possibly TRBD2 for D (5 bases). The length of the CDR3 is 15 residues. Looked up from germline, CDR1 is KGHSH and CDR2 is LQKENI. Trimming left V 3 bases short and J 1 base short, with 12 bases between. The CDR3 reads CASSPSWAGQETQYF. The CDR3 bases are TGTGCCAGCTCACCCTCCTGGGCGGGCCAAGAGACCCAGTACTTC.

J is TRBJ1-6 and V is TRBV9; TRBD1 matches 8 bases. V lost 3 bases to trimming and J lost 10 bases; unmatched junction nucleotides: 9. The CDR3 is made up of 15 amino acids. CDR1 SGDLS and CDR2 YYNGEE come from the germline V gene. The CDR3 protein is CASSAHGQGGSPLHF. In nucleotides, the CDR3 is TGTGCCAGCAGCGCCCACGGACAGGGAGGGTCACCCCTCCACTTT.

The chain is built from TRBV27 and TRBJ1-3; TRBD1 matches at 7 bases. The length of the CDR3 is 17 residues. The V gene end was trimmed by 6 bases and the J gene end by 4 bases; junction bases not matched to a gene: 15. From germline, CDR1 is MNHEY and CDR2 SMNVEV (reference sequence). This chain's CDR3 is CASSVRGPGSSGNTIYF. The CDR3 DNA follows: TGTGCCAGCAGCGTGAGGGGGCCAGGGTCCTCCGGAAACACCATATATTTT.

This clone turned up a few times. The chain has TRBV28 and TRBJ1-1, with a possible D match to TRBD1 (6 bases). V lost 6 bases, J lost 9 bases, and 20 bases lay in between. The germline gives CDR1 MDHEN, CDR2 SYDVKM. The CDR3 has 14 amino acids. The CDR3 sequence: CASSLRGAGDKAFF. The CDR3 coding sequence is TGTGCCAGCAGCTTAAGGGGGGCGGGGGACAAAGCTTTCTTT.

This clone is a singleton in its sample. CDR3 residues: CASSQEAGWDRAHYF. The CDR3 DNA reads TGTGCCAGCAGCCAAGAGGCGGGGTGGGACAGGGCTCATTACTTC. The J gene is TRBJ2-5, the V gene TRBV3-1 (or the pseudogene TRBV3-2); 9 positions agree with TRBD1. V lost 0 bases, J lost 14 bases, and 13 bases stayed unmatched. The CDR3 has 15 residues. Germline V CDR1 and CDR2: LGHDT, YNNKEL (reference sequence).

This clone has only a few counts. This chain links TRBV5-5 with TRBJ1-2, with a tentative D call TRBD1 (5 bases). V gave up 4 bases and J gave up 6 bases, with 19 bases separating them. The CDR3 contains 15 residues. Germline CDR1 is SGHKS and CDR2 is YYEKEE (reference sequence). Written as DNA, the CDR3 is TGTGCCAGCAGCCTGAATCCGACAGTTTCCGATGGCTACACCTTC. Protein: CASSLNPTVSDGYTF.

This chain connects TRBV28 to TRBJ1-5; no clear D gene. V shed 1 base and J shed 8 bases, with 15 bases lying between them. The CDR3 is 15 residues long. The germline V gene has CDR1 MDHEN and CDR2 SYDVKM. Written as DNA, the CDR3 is TGTGCCAGCAGTTTATCCCAGTCGGGTTTGAAGCCCCAGCATTTT. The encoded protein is CASSLSQSGLKPQHF.

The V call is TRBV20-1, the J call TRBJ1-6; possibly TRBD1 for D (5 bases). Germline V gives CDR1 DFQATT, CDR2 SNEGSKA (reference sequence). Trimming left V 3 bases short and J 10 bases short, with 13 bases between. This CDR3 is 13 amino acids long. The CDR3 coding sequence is TGCAGTGCTAGTCCGGGGACTGGGTCACCCCTCCACTTT. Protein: CSASPGTGSPLHF.

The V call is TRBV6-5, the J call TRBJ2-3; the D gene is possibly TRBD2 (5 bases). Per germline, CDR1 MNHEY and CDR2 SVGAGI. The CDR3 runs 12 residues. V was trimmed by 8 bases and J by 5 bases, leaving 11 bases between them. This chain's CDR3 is CASAREGDTQYF. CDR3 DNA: TGTGCCAGCGCGAGAGAGGGAGATACGCAGTATTTT.

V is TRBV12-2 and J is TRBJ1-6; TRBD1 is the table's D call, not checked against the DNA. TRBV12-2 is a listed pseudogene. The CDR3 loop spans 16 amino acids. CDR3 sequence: CASRLRHQICNSPLHF. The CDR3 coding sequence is TGTGCAAGTCGCTTACGACATCAAATCTGCAATTCACCCCTCCACTTT.

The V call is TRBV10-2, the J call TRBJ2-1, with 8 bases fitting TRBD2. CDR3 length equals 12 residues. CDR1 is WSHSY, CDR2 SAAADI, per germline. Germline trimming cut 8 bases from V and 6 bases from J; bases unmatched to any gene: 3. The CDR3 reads CASWSGGNEQFF. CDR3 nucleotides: TGCGCCAGCTGGAGCGGGGGCAATGAGCAGTTCTTC.

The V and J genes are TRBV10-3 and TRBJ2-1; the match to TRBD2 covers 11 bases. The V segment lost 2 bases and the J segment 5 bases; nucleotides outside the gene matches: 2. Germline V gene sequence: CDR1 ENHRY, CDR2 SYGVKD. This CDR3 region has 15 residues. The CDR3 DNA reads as TGTGCCATCAGTGAGCTAGCGGGGGGCAACAATGAGCAGTTCTTC. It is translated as CAISELAGGNNEQFF.